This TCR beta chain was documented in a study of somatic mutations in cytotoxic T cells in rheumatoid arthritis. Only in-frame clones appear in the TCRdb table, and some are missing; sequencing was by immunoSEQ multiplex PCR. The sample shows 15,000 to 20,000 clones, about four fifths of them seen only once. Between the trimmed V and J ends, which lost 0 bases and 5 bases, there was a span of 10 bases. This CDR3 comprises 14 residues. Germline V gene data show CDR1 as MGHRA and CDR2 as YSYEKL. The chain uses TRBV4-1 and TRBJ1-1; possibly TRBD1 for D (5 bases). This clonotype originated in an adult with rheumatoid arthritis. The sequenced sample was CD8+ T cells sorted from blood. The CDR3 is CASSQEWGNTEAFF. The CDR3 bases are TGCGCCAGCAGCCAAGAATGGGGGAATACTGAAGCTTTCTTT.